This TCR beta chain derives from a study of blood T cell repertoires in COVID-19. Germline values: CDR1 SGHAT, CDR2 FQNNGV. The CDR3 is 17 residues long. Germline trimming cut 6 bases from V and 4 bases from J; bases unmatched to any gene: 11. Measured with immunoSEQ multiplex PCR; TCRdb has only the in-frame clones, and not every one. This sample has about 110,000 clones, with roughly 79% found just once. This chain uses TRBV11-2 with TRBJ2-1, with 11 bases identical to TRBD2. The specimen was peripheral blood. The sequence derives from a man of 80 years or more with acute or convalescent COVID-19. CDR3 in DNA: TGTGCCAGCAGTCAACCGGGACTAGCGGATTTTTACAATGAGCAGTTCTTC. Its translation: CASSQPGLADFYNEQFF.